Listed here is a single T cell receptor beta chain. This sample was taken from a study of Ad26.COV2.S vaccination and SARS-CoV-2 variants. This CDR3 region has 14 residues. The V gene lost 0 bases and the J gene lost 8 bases, with 10 bases spanning the gap. Germline V gene data show CDR1 as LGHDT and CDR2 as YNNKEL (reference sequence). Treatment: some 19 received Ad26.COV2.S at low or high dose, single or two shots; roughly 5 received placebo; per-sample allocation not given. Sample collection was performed on day 63 after the first vaccine or placebo injection. Sequenced by immunoSEQ multiplex PCR; TCRdb stores in-frame clones only, minus some. Here the sample spans about 420,000 clones, roughly 88% being singletons.

The specimen comprised peripheral blood, sampled in a trial of Ad26.COV2.S vaccine versus placebo. The genes are TRBV3-1 (or the pseudogene TRBV3-2) and TRBJ1-4; no reliable D call. The receptor was derived from a person aged 18-65 years who received the Ad26.COV2.S COVID-19 vaccine or a placebo. CDR3 sequence: CASSQDLVREKLFF. The CDR3 DNA sequence: TGTGCCAGCAGCCAAGATTTAGTGAGGGAAAAACTGTTTTTT.